Shown below are 6 T cell receptor beta chains from a single sample sequenced in a study of early T cells in non-severe SARS-CoV-2 infection. TCRdb processed the 5' RACE reads anew with MiXCR; each CDR3 protein has one entry. The table records around 40,000 distinct CDR3 sequences, about 5.8% of them present only once. Sample: whole blood. The receptors come from an adult who was a healthcare worker with PCR-confirmed SARS-CoV-2 infection or an uninfected control (not recorded which).

The V and J genes are TRBV19 and TRBJ2-1, with 8 nucleotides matching TRBD2. The CDR3 is 14 amino acids. Trimming cost V 10 bases and J 5 bases; bases outside gene matches: 10. Per germline, CDR1 LNHDA and CDR2 SQIVND (reference sequence). CDR3 in amino acids: CATSSWREDNEQFF. Here the CDR3 DNA reads TGTGCCACCTCCTCCTGGCGGGAGGACAATGAGCAGTTCTTC. The entire variable domain, with the rest obtained from reference TRBV19 and TRBJ2-1, is as follows: DGGITQSPKYLFRKEGQNVTLSCEQNLNHDAMYWYRQDPGQGLRLIYYSQIVNDFQKGDIAEGYSVSREKKESFPLTVTSAQKNPTAFYLCATSSWREDNEQFFGPGTRLTVL.

This clonotype was seen a few times. The chain carries TRBV7-9 and TRBJ2-7; 9 positions agree with TRBD2. Germline V gives CDR1 SEHNR, CDR2 FQNEAQ (reference sequence). With 5 bases clipped from V and 0 bases from J, the junction kept 17 bases outside the gene matches. The CDR3 has 19 amino acids. This CDR3 is CASSPTQWASGNHSYEQYF. CDR3 nucleotide sequence: TGTGCCAGCAGCCCGACCCAATGGGCTAGCGGGAACCACTCCTACGAGCAGTACTTC.

This clonotype was counted between two and nine times. The chain employs TRBV29-1 and TRBJ2-5, with D unresolved. The CDR3 covers 13 residues. Germline values: CDR1 SQVTM, CDR2 ANQGSEA. V gave up 6 bases and J gave up 1 base, with 12 bases separating them. The CDR3: CSVEPRFQETQYF. CDR3 sequence (DNA): TGCAGCGTCGAACCGAGATTCCAAGAGACCCAGTACTTC.

The chain uses TRBV6-5 and TRBJ2-5, with D perhaps TRBD2 (6 bases). The CDR3 is 16 residues long. Germline values: CDR1 MNHEY, CDR2 SVGAGI. The V end was cut by 0 bases, the J end by 2 bases, with 13 bases between. This CDR3 reads CASSYSWASDQETQYF. The CDR3, as DNA: TGTGCCAGCAGTTACTCTTGGGCTAGCGATCAAGAGACCCAGTACTTC.

In its sample, this clonotype was seen many times. The rearrangement joins TRBV12-3 or TRBV12-4 to TRBJ2-1; 7 nucleotides line up with TRBD1. J gave up 5 bases and V 3 bases, and 7 bases lay outside the gene matches. The length of the CDR3 is 15 residues. The chain's CDR3 is CASSFPAQGHNEQFF. CDR3 nucleotides: TGTGCCAGCAGTTTCCCCGCACAGGGGCACAATGAGCAGTTCTTC.

Many counts were recorded for this clonotype. The chain carries TRBV18 and TRBJ2-7; 8 nucleotides agree with TRBD2. Germline assignment: CDR1 KGHSH and CDR2 LQKENI. The CDR3 covers 14 residues. V lost 2 bases and J lost 6; bases outside the gene matches: 6. CDR3 nucleotides: TGTGCCAGCTCACCATCGGGAGGGCCAGGCGAGCAGTACTTC. Translated: CASSPSGGPGEQYF.